What follows are 18 T cell receptor beta chains derived from one specimen sequenced in a study of shared clonotypes between healthy human individuals. TCRdb's copy holds only in-frame clones and misses some; the assay was immunoSEQ multiplex PCR. The table includes 100,000 or so clones, around 64% detected once. The specimen was memory CD8+ T cells sorted from blood. This sample's subset: CD45RO+ cells pooled with CCR7-negative TemRA cells. The receptors were gathered from a woman in her 30s in good health.

For the CDR3, the DNA is TGTGCCAGCTCACTTCTCCTGGCGCAGTATTTT. It translates to CASSLLLAQYF. The genes are TRBV18 and TRBJ2-3; D ambiguous. The CDR3 sequence is 11 residues long. Trimming cost V 4 bases and J 10 bases, with 9 bases left between them. CDR1 is KGHSH and CDR2 is LQKENI in the germline V gene.

The chain carries TRBV5-6 and TRBJ1-3, with D unclear. Trimming pared 2 bases from V and 4 bases from J, leaving 10 bases between. The CDR3 extends over 14 amino acids. Germline CDR1 is SGHDT and CDR2 is YYEEEE. DNA of the CDR3: TGTGCCAGCAGCTTAGCTGGGTCCGGAAACACCATATATTTT. Translating it yields CASSLAGSGNTIYF.

The chain employs TRBV21-1 and TRBJ2-7; the DNA was not used to check the table's D call, TRBD2. TRBV21-1 is annotated as a pseudogene. CDR3 size: 18 residues. The CDR3 sequence: CASSKVDFLMRGSYEQYF. CDR3 coding DNA: TGTGCCAGCAGCAAAGTTGATTTCCTGATGCGGGGCTCCTACGAGCAGTACTTC.

J is TRBJ2-5 and V is TRBV15, with D possibly called TRBD1 or TRBD2 (5 bases each). V was trimmed by 2 bases and J by 3 bases, leaving 19 bases between them. The CDR3 is made up of 17 amino acids. The germline V gene encodes CDR1 LNHNV and CDR2 YYDKDF (reference sequence). The CDR3 loop is CATSRSGPGTDEETQYF. Written as DNA, the CDR3 is TGTGCCACCAGCAGATCGGGACCGGGAACAGACGAAGAGACCCAGTACTTC.

The table lists this clone with a count of one. The chain joins TRBV19 to TRBJ2-7; no clear D gene. This CDR3 is 15 amino acids long. From germline, CDR1 is LNHDA and CDR2 SQIVND (reference sequence). Trimming removed 2 bases from V and 2 bases from J, with 13 bases in between. Written as DNA, the CDR3 is TGTGCCAGTAGTATAACTCACGGATTCCCCTACGAGCAGTACTTC. Protein product: CASSITHGFPYEQYF.

The V and J genes are TRBV27 and TRBJ1-3, with TRBD1 as a possible D gene (6 bases). CDR1 and CDR2 (germline): MNHEY, SMNVEV (reference sequence). The CDR3 sequence is 15 residues long. Trimming stripped 4 bases from V and 0 bases from J, with 10 bases between. CDR3 DNA: TGTGCCAGCAGTTCGAACAGGGACTCTGGAAACACCATATATTTT. Encoded protein: CASSSNRDSGNTIYF.

The chain uses TRBV7-7 and TRBJ2-5, with a tentative D call TRBD1 (5 bases). Germline-derived CDR1 and CDR2 are SSHAT and FNYEAQ (reference sequence). Trimming cost V 1 base and J 5 bases, with 8 bases left between them. The CDR3 sequence is 13 residues long. This chain's CDR3 is CASSLGGFETQYF. In nucleotides, the CDR3 is TGTGCCAGCAGCTTAGGGGGCTTCGAGACCCAGTACTTC.

This clone was counted between two and nine times. The chain recombines TRBV14 with TRBJ2-2, with unresolved D. CDR1 SGHDN and CDR2 FVKESK come from the germline V gene. The length of the CDR3 is 14 residues. Trimming took off 2 bases at V and 6 bases at J, with 10 bases between the two ends. CDR3 in DNA: TGTGCCAGCAGCCAACTGGAGTCACCCGGGGAGCTGTTTTTT. It yields the protein CASSQLESPGELFF.

The V call is TRBV5-6, the J call TRBJ1-1; D is undetermined. The ends were cut back, 2 bases at V and 4 bases at J, with 12 bases in the middle. The CDR3 spans 14 residues. Germline V gene lookup returns CDR1 SGHDT and CDR2 YYEEEE. CDR3 region: CASSFNLGSTEAFF. CDR3 bases: TGTGCCAGCAGCTTTAATCTGGGGAGCACTGAAGCTTTCTTT.

J is TRBJ2-3 and V is TRBV25-1; D possibly corresponds to TRBD2 (5 bases). Germline values: CDR1 MGHDK, CDR2 SYGVNS. This CDR3 contains 15 residues. Trimming shortened V by 3 bases and J by 3 bases, and 13 bases separated the two germline ends. In DNA, the CDR3 is TGTGCCAGCAGTGATAGTGGGAGCTTGACAGATACGCAGTATTTT. Residues: CASSDSGSLTDTQYF. Using reference TRBV25-1 and TRBJ2-3 for the parts outside the CDR3, the full variable domain is EADIYQTPRYLVIGTGKKITLECSQTMGHDKMYWYQQDPGMELHLIHYSYGVNSTEKGDLSSESTVSRIRTEHFPLTLESARPSHTSQYLCASSDSGSLTDTQYFGPGTRLTVL.

This clone is a singleton in its sample. The V and J genes are TRBV19 and TRBJ1-3; D gene ambiguous. The CDR3 is 14 residues long. Germline loops: CDR1 LNHDA, CDR2 SQIVND (reference sequence). Trimming removed 6 bases at V and 4 bases at J, with 13 bases between. The CDR3 spells CASRSRSTGNTIYF. The CDR3 DNA sequence: TGTGCCAGTAGGTCCCGGAGTACGGGAAACACCATATATTTT.

The chain couples TRBV4-1 to TRBJ2-7; 9 bases align to TRBD2. The V gene's germline CDR1 is MGHRA and CDR2 YSYEKL. J was trimmed by 4 bases and V by 1 base; bases with no gene match: 5. The CDR3 has 15 residues. For the CDR3, the DNA is TGCGCCAGCAGCCAAGTTCGGACTAGCGTATACGAGCAGTACTTC. Amino acids: CASSQVRTSVYEQYF.

This clone was seen only a few times. The rearrangement links TRBV25-1 to TRBJ2-2; D might be TRBD1 (5 bases). The CDR3 has 18 residues. Germline CDR1 and CDR2: MGHDK and SYGVNS. Trimming left V 1 base short and J 6 bases short, with 21 bases between. For the CDR3, the DNA is TGTGCCAGCAGTGAATCTAAAGACGGGTGGGGCTCGGCCGGGGAGCTGTTTTTT. Amino acids: CASSESKDGWGSAGELFF.

The rearrangement links TRBV23-1 to TRBJ2-2, with 12 bases fitting TRBD2. TRBV23-1 is assigned to the ORF class and has an uncertain function. V trimming: 8 bases; J trimming: 7 bases; junction bases outside the gene matches: 8. The CDR3 runs 15 residues. CDR3 sequence (DNA): TGCGCCAGCCTATCGGGACTAGCGGGTTACGGGGAGCTGTTTTTT. It codes for CASLSGLAGYGELFF.

This clone was seen only once. V gene TRBV7-9 combines with J gene TRBJ1-1, with no clear D. Trimming removed 1 base from V and 1 base from J, with 7 bases in between. The germline V gene has CDR1 SEHNR and CDR2 FQNEAQ (reference sequence). CDR3 length: 14 residues. The CDR3 coding sequence is TGTGCCAGCAGCTTAGAGGGAAGGAACACTGAAGCTTTCTTT. It encodes CASSLEGRNTEAFF.

This sequence joins TRBV28 and TRBJ2-1, with D possibly matching TRBD1 (6 bases). The CDR3 loop spans 14 amino acids. V was shortened by 4 bases and J by 9 bases, with 16 bases between the two germline ends. Germline CDR1 MDHEN, CDR2 SYDVKM. CDR3 amino acids: CASSSLTGLGEQFF. CDR3 in DNA: TGTGCCAGCAGTTCATTGACAGGACTTGGTGAGCAGTTCTTC.

The chain combines TRBV5-1 with TRBJ1-2; 8 bases agree with TRBD1. The CDR3 contains 15 residues. Germline CDR1 SGHRS, CDR2 YFSETQ. V shed 4 bases and J 1 base; nucleotides not matched to a gene: 6. This CDR3 is CASSPWTGFNYGYTF. The CDR3 DNA reads as TGCGCCAGCAGCCCCTGGACAGGGTTTAACTATGGCTACACCTTC.

The chain couples TRBV2 to TRBJ2-7; 9 bases line up with TRBD2. The junction had 15 bases not matched to a gene; V was cut back by 8 bases and J by 4 bases. The CDR3 has 16 residues. Germline-derived CDR1 and CDR2 are SNHLY and FYNNEI. CDR3 loop: CASGGDGGRASYEQYF. The CDR3 nucleotides are TGTGCCAGCGGGGGGGACGGCGGGAGGGCCTCTTACGAGCAGTACTTC.